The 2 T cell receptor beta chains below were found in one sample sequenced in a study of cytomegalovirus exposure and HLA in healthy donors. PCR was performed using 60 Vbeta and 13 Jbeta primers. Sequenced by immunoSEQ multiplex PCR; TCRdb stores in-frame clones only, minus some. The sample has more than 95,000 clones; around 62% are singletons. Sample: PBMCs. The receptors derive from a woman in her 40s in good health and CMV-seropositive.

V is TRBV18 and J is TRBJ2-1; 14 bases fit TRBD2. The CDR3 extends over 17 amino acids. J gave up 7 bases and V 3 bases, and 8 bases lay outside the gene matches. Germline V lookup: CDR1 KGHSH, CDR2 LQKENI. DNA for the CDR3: TGTGCCAGCTCACCCACCTGGGGACTAGCGGGAGTTAATGAGCAGTTCTTC. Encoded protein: CASSPTWGLAGVNEQFF.

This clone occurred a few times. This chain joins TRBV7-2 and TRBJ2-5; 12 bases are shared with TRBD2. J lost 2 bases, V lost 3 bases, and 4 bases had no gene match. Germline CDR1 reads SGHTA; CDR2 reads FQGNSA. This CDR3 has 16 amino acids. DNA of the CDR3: TGTGCCAGCAGCTTCCTCGGACTAGCGGGACAAGAGACCCAGTACTTC. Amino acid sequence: CASSFLGLAGQETQYF.